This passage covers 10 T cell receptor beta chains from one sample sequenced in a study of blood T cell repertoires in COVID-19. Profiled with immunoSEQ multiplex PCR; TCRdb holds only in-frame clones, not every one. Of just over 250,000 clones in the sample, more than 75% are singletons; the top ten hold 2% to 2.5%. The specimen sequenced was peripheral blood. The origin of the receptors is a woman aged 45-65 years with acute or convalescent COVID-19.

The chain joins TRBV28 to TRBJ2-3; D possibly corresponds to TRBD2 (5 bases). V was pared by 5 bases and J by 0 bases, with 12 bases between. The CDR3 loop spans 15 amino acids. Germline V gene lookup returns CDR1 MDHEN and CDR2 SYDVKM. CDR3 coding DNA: TGTGCCAGCAGTCCCTTCGGGGTTAGCACAGATACGCAGTATTTT. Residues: CASSPFGVSTDTQYF.

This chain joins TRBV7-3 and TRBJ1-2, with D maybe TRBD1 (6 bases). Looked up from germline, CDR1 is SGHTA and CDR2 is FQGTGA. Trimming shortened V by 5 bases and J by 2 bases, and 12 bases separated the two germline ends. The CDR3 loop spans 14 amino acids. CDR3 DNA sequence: TGTGCCAGCAGCGCACAGGGAGAGAACTATGGCTACACCTTC. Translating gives CASSAQGENYGYTF. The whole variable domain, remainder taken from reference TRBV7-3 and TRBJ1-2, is GAGVSQTPSNKVTEKGKYVELRCDPISGHTALYWYRQSLGQGPEFLIYFQGTGAADDSGLPNDRFFAVRPEGSVSTLKIQRTERGDSAVYLCASSAQGENYGYTFGSGTRLTVV.

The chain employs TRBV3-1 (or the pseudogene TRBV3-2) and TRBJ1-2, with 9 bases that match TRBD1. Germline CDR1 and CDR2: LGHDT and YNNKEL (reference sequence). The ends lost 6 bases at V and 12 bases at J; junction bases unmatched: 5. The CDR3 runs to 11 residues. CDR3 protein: CASRDRGVDTF. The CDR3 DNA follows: TGTGCCAGCAGGGACAGGGGCGTGGACACCTTC.

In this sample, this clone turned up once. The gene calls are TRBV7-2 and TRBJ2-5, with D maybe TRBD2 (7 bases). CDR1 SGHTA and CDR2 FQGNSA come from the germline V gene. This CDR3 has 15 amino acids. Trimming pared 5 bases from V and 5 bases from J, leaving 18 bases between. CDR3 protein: CASSPRGASSETQYF. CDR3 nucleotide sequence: TGTGCCAGCAGCCCTCGGGGGGCCTCGAGTGAGACCCAGTACTTC.

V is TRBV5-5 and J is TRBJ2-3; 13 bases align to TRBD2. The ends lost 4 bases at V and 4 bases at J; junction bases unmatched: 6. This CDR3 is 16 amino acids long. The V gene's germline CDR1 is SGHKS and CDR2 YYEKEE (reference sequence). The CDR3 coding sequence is TGTGCCAGCAGCCCAAGGACTAGCGGGAGTCCAGATACGCAGTATTTT. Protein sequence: CASSPRTSGSPDTQYF.

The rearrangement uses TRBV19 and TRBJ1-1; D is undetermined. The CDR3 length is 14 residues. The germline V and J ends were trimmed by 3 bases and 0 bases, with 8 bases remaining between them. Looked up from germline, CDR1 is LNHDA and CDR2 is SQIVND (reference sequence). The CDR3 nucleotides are TGTGCCAGTAGTATGAGTTTTATGAACACTGAAGCTTTCTTT. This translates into CASSMSFMNTEAFF.

The chain's CDR3 is CASRDIGNTIYF. The DNA for the CDR3 is TGTGCCAGCAGGGACATCGGAAACACCATATATTTT. The chain combines TRBV28 with TRBJ1-3; D is perhaps TRBD1 (5 bases). The CDR3 has 12 amino acids. With 6 bases removed from V and 4 bases from J, the gap between germline ends came to 7 bases. The germline CDR1 and CDR2 sequences are MDHEN and SYDVKM.

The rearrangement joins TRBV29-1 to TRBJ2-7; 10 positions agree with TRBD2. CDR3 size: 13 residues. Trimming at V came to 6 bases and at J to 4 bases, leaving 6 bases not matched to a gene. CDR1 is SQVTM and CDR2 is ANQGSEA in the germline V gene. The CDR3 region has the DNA TGCAGCGTGTGGACTAGCGGATATTACGAGCAGTACTTC. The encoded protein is CSVWTSGYYEQYF.

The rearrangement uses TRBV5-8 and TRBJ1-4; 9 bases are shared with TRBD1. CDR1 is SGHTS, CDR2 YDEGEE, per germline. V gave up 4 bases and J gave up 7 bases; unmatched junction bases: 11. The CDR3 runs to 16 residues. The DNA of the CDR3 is TGTGCCAGCAGCCAGGGACAGGGTTTGTATAGTGAAAAACTGTTTTTT. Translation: CASSQGQGLYSEKLFF.

In DNA, the CDR3 is TGTGCCAGCAGGGCACAGGGGGCGGGAATTAATGAAAAACTGTTTTTT. It encodes CASRAQGAGINEKLFF. This chain connects TRBV2 to TRBJ1-4; 9 bases agree with TRBD1. V trimming: 6 bases; J trimming: 4 bases; junction bases outside the gene matches: 9. This CDR3 has 16 amino acids. Germline loops: CDR1 SNHLY, CDR2 FYNNEI.